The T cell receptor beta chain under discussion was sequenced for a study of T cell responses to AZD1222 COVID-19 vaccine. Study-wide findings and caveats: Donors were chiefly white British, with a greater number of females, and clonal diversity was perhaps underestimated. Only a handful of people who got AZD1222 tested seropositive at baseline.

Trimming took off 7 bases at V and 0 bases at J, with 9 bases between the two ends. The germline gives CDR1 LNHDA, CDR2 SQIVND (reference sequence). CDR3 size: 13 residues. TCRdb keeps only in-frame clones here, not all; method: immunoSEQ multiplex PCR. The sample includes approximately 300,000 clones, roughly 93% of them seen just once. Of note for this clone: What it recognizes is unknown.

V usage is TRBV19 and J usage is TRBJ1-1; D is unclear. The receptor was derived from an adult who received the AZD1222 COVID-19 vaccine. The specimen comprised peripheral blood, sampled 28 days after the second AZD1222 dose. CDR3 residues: CASNWNMNTEAFF. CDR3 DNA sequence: TGTGCCAGTAATTGGAACATGAACACTGAAGCTTTCTTT.